The rows below give T cell receptor beta chains drawn from one sample of a study of T cells after posttransplantation cyclophosphamide. Some clones are missing from TCRdb's copy, which holds only in-frame ones; the method was immunoSEQ multiplex PCR. The profile shows 16,000 or so clones, roughly nine tenths of them singletons. The sample consisted of CD4+ T cells sorted from blood, taken after allogeneic stem cell transplant with posttransplant cyclophosphamide. These receptors originate from a male patient in his sixties or seventies who received an allogeneic stem cell transplant from a related donor and was CMV-positive. Part of the T cell pool may stem from the graft donor. Each CDR3 is given with its conserved first and last residue. A D gene is named only where the DNA matches it firmly. For some rows the clone size is stated as once, few or many, or as a class when expanded; others skip it.

.	.	TRBV6-1	TRBJ1-1	CASSEDRALQAFF	TGTGCCAGCAGTGAAGACAGGGCGCTGCAAGCTTTCTTT
once	TRBD2	TRBV14	TRBJ2-7	CASTQGTGGIYEQYF	TGTGCCAGCACCCAAGGTACGGGGGGGATCTACGAGCAGTACTTC
once	TRBD2	TRBV5-1	TRBJ2-3	CASSRVGGRGGQDTQYF	TGCGCCAGCAGCCGTGTAGGGGGACGGGGGGGGCAAGATACGCAGTATTTT
.	TRBD1	TRBV18	TRBJ2-2	CASAGQGGTGELFF	TGTGCCAGCGCTGGACAGGGAGGCACCGGGGAGCTGTTTTTT
.	.	TRBV7-9	TRBJ1-1	CASSFRQVGTEAFF	TGTGCCAGCAGCTTTAGACAGGTGGGAACTGAAGCTTTCTTT
few	TRBD2	TRBV5-4	TRBJ2-3	CASSLRLAGGGDTQYF	TGTGCCAGCAGCTTGCGGCTAGCGGGGGGCGGAGATACGCAGTATTTT
.	.	TRBV5-5	TRBJ2-7	CASRSRWEGETGEQYF	TGTGCCAGCAGATCCCGATGGGAGGGGGAAACGGGCGAGCAGTACTTC
.	.	TRBV29-1	TRBJ2-1	CSGGGLSYNEQFF	TGCAGCGGCGGCGGACTCTCCTACAATGAGCAGTTCTTC
.	.	TRBV29-1	TRBJ2-5	CSVTGNQETQYF	TGCAGCGTCACCGGGAATCAAGAGACCCAGTACTTC
.	.	TRBV18	TRBJ1-2	CASSTDSNHGYTF	TGTGCCAGCTCGACTGACAGTAATCATGGCTACACCTTC
.	TRBD2	TRBV10-3	TRBJ2-3	CAITSAGGTDTQYF	TGTGCCATCACCTCAGCGGGGGGTACAGATACGCAGTATTTT
.	.	TRBV1	TRBJ2-7	CTSSQDRNSPYEQYF	TGCACCAGCAGCCAAGATAGGAACAGCCCCTACGAGCAGTACTTC
.	TRBD1	TRBV6-5	TRBJ1-3	CASSSDRGTGNTIYF	TGTGCCAGCAGTTCCGACAGGGGAACTGGAAACACCATATATTTT
.	.	TRBV4-2	TRBJ1-1	CASSGQIAEDTEAFF	TGTGCCAGCAGCGGCCAGATAGCCGAGGACACTGAAGCTTTCTTT
once	TRBD1	TRBV4-1	TRBJ2-7	CASSQATSGQRQQYF	TGCGCCAGCAGCCAAGCAACCTCGGGACAGCGACAGCAGTACTTC
.	.	TRBV7-3	TRBJ2-1	CASSLTPQDSYNEQFF	TGTGCCAGCAGCTTAACGCCCCAGGACTCCTACAATGAGCAGTTCTTC
.	TRBD1	TRBV28	TRBJ1-5	CASRAGTGGNQPQHF	TGTGCCAGCAGGGCCGGGACAGGGGGCAATCAGCCCCAGCATTTT
once	.	TRBV5-4	TRBJ1-1	CASSLDRGNTEAFF	TGTGCCAGCAGCTTGGATCGGGGAAACACTGAAGCTTTCTTT
.	TRBD1	TRBV4-1	TRBJ1-4	CASSQADRDSEKLFF	TGCGCCAGCAGCCAGGCCGACAGGGACAGCGAAAAACTGTTTTTT
once	.	TRBV7-2	TRBJ2-4	CASSLADRRGIQYF	TGTGCCAGCAGCTTAGCTGACCGCAGGGGCATTCAGTACTTC
.	.	TRBV27	TRBJ2-3	CASNSRGPLSTDTQYF	TGTGCCAGCAATTCACGAGGGCCTCTAAGCACAGATACGCAGTATTTT
.	TRBD2	TRBV27	TRBJ2-7	CASSGTSGGYEQYF	TGTGCCAGCAGCGGGACTAGCGGGGGCTACGAGCAGTACTTC
.	.	TRBV19	TRBJ2-7	CASSSPQGYEQYF	TGTGCCAGTAGTTCACCGCAGGGCTACGAGCAGTACTTC
few	.	TRBV15	TRBJ2-3	CATSRGLVQSTDTQYF	TGTGCCACCAGCAGAGGATTAGTACAGAGCACAGATACGCAGTATTTT
.	.	TRBV5-1	TRBJ2-5	CASSLDVRTQETQYF	TGCGCCAGCAGCTTGGACGTCCGGACTCAAGAGACCCAGTACTTC
.	.	TRBV19	TRBJ2-5	CASSIRRFQETQYF	TGTGCCAGTAGTATAAGGCGGTTTCAAGAGACCCAGTACTTC
.	TRBD1	TRBV6-1	TRBJ1-4	CASSGRTGGGEKLFF	TGTGCCAGCAGTGGAAGGACAGGGGGCGGTGAAAAACTGTTTTTT
.	TRBD1	TRBV7-2	TRBJ2-7	CASSLPPGQGPEQYF	TGTGCCAGCAGCTTACCGCCGGGACAGGGCCCCGAGCAGTACTTC